This T cell receptor beta chain was sequenced in a study of cytomegalovirus exposure and HLA in healthy donors. Worth noting for this clone: Its antigen is undetermined.

Study findings and constraints: A later analysis linked 15,000 to 20,000 TCR beta sequences to HLA alleles at 0.05 false discovery rate.

Use of 60 Vbeta and 13 Jbeta primers characterized the PCR. In the authors' workflow: In a later analysis, some 80 million unique TCR beta chains included roughly 11 million shared by two or more donors. The data were produced by immunoSEQ multiplex PCR, yet TCRdb's version contains in-frame clones alone and is incomplete. V and J calls and clone size are as listed in that table; D and trimming were resolved from the DNA. The top ten clones hold approximately 1.5% of a sample with around 190,000 clones, around 77% of them seen once. This CDR3 spans 17 amino acids. Deletions cut 4 bases from V and 0 bases from J, with 17 bases between. Germline V CDR1 and CDR2: SGDLS, YYNGEE.

This receptor was obtained from a woman younger than 35 in good health and CMV-seronegative. The J gene is TRBJ2-1, the V gene TRBV9; D is undetermined. Sequenced input: PBMCs. The CDR3 spells CASSLGLFPSSYNEQFF. The CDR3 DNA follows: TGTGCCAGCAGCCTAGGCCTTTTTCCCAGCTCCTACAATGAGCAGTTCTTC.